The clone carrying this TCR beta chain was observed a handful of times. What it binds is not known. The data were obtained in a study of T-cell memory formation after mild COVID-19. Study-level results: Pre-infection memory carried some responding clones, suggesting that cross-reactive memory joined.

CDR1 is SGHRS, CDR2 YFSETQ, per germline. Trimming cost V 4 bases and J 3 bases, with 15 bases left between them. The length of the CDR3 is 15 residues. TCRdb recomputed calls from the 5' RACE reads with MiXCR, one row per CDR3 protein. The sample contains 92,000 or so distinct CDR3 sequences, roughly 16% of which appear only once. The rearrangement joins TRBV5-1 to TRBJ2-3; the D is unclear. This TCR derives from a man between 18 and 29 years old who had mild COVID-19 (a few samples of this study predate the infection). Cell type and time point are not known. Sample: PBMCs or a T cell subset sorted from them (not recorded which). CDR3 in amino acids: CASSPYGWATDTQYF. CDR3 sequence (DNA): TGCGCCAGCAGCCCGTACGGGTGGGCTACAGATACGCAGTATTTT.